Below, one T cell receptor beta chain is given with its context. TCRdb recomputed calls from the 5' RACE reads with MiXCR, one row per CDR3 protein. The sample holds tens of thousands of distinct CDR3 sequences, roughly 17% seen once. The data are from a study of T-cell memory formation after mild COVID-19. The receptor was isolated from an adult woman who had mild COVID-19 (a few samples of this study predate the infection). Cell type and time point are not known. Sequencing was performed on PBMCs or a T cell subset sorted from them (not recorded which).

CDR3 sequence (DNA): TGCAGTGCTAGGTGGGGGGAGAGTGTGAACACTGAAGCTTTCTTT. It codes for CSARWGESVNTEAFF. This rearrangement joins TRBV20-1 to TRBJ1-1, with D perhaps TRBD1 (5 bases). The CDR3 sequence is 15 residues long. In germline, CDR1 is DFQATT, CDR2 SNEGSKA (reference sequence). Trimming stripped 3 bases from V and 0 bases from J, with 14 bases between.